Listed below are T cell receptor beta chains from one sample, sequenced in a study of T cells in localized non-small cell lung cancer. Assay: immunoSEQ multiplex PCR; the TCRdb copy retains only in-frame clones and omits some. The sample has more than 1,500 clones; 24% are singletons. The sequences come from normal lung tissue next to the tumor, collected before any cancer treatment. These TCRs come from a male donor at least 60 years old with stage II squamous cell lung carcinoma. Both conserved end residues are part of each CDR3. Each record gives: J gene, D gene, V gene, clone size, CDR3 DNA, CDR3 protein. D genes are given only for firm matches. Where a row states a size, it is once, few, many or the class of an expanded clone; other rows omit it.

TRBJ1-5 TRBD1 TRBV10-3 - TGTGCCATCAGTGAGTCGGACAGGAGTAGCAATCAGCCCCAGCATTTT CAISESDRSSNQPQHF
TRBJ2-7 - TRBV2 few TGTGCCAGCAGTTATCAGGGTTCCGAGCAGTACTTC CASSYQGSEQYF
TRBJ2-7 - TRBV9 - TGTGCCAGCAGCGTAGTGCCGGGTTCCCACGAGCAGTACTTC CASSVVPGSHEQYF
TRBJ2-1 - TRBV14 - TGTGCCAGCAGCCAAGGCCTACAGCAGTTCTTC CASSQGLQQFF
TRBJ2-5 TRBD2 TRBV6-8 - TGTGCCAGCAGCGACCGACTAGCGGGAGGCTACCAAGAGACCCAGTACTTC CASSDRLAGGYQETQYF
TRBJ1-3 - TRBV6-8 few TGTGCCAGCAGTTACTCGAGGGCATCCTCTGGAAACACCATATATTTT CASSYSRASSGNTIYF
TRBJ1-2 TRBD1 TRBV6-8 - TGTGCCAGCAGCCCGGGACAGGGAATCTATGGCTACACCTTC CASSPGQGIYGYTF
TRBJ2-1 - TRBV9 medium-sized TGTGCCAGCAGCCCTTCGACTGGCCTCTCCTACAATGAGCAGTTCTTC CASSPSTGLSYNEQFF
TRBJ2-7 - TRBV11-3 medium-sized TGTGCCAGCAGCTTGATCCGGGACACATCCTACGAGCAGTACTTC CASSLIRDTSYEQYF
TRBJ2-3 - TRBV14 few TGTGCCAGCAGCCAAGCAGATACGCAGTATTTT CASSQADTQYF
TRBJ1-5 - TRBV6-8 few TGTGCCAGCAGTTACGCGTCGGGGGACCAGCATTTT CASSYASGDQHF
TRBJ1-2 - TRBV30 - TGTGCCTGGAAGACGGGACCATCGGCCGGCTACACCTTC CAWKTGPSAGYTF
TRBJ2-7 TRBD1 TRBV2 - TGTGCCAGCAGCGACTTCCCCAAGTCATCGACCGGGACAGGGAAACGACCTTACGAGCAGTACTTC CASSDFPKSSTGTGKRPYEQYF
TRBJ2-4 TRBD1 TRBV19 - TGTGCCAGTAGTCGGACAGGTCTCCTCTCGGGCGAAAACATTCAGTACTTC CASSRTGLLSGENIQYF
TRBJ1-5 TRBD1 TRBV23-1 - TGCGCCAGCAGTCAGGGCCGGGACAGGGGGAAGTTTTTAAGGAATCAGCCCCAGCATTTT CASSQGRDRGKFLRNQPQHF
TRBJ1-2 - TRBV15 large TGTGCCACCAGCAGAGATATGGGGGGCGGCGGCTACACCTTC CATSRDMGGGGYTF
TRBJ1-2 - TRBV7-6 - TGTGCCAGCAGCTTTGGTTATTTGAGGGTTATGGACTATGGCTACACCTTC CASSFGYLRVMDYGYTF
TRBJ1-2 TRBD1 TRBV6-8 - TGTGCCAGCAGTCAGAGGACAGGTGGCTACACCTTC CASSQRTGGYTF
TRBJ2-7 - TRBV9 few TGTGCCAGCAGCTTATTGGGGAACGGACCGCAGTACTTC CASSLLGNGPQYF
TRBJ2-2 - TRBV1 - TGCGCCAGCAGCGACGTCGGGGGGAATGGAATAACCGGGGAGCTGTTTTTT CASSDVGGNGITGELFF
TRBJ2-5 - TRBV19 - TGTGCCAGTGGGACGGGGCGCAACCTACAAGAGACCCAGTACTTC CASGTGRNLQETQYF
TRBJ1-5 - TRBV11-3 medium-sized TGTGCCAGCAGCCCCGATCATTTTAGACAACAGCCCCAGCATTTT CASSPDHFRQQPQHF
TRBJ1-5 - TRBV14 - TGTGCCAGCAGCCAGGGAAGCAATCAGCCCCAGCATTTT CASSQGSNQPQHF
TRBJ1-2 - TRBV10-2 few TGCGCCAGCAGTGAGCGCACAAACTATGGCTACACCTTC CASSERTNYGYTF
TRBJ1-3 - TRBV29-1 - TGCAGCGTTGAGGTGTCGGGCTCGGGAAACACCATATATTTT CSVEVSGSGNTIYF
TRBJ2-2 TRBD2 TRBV11-3 few TGTGCCAGCAGCGCCACTGGACTAGCGGGGACCGGGGAGCTGTTTTTT CASSATGLAGTGELFF
TRBJ1-6 - TRBV28 - TGTGCCAGCAGTTTAAAAGATAATTCACCCCTCCACTTT CASSLKDNSPLHF
TRBJ1-1 TRBD1 TRBV27 few TGTGCCAGCAGTTTATCAGGGGGCGAAGACACTTCTGAAGCTTTCTTT CASSLSGGEDTSEAFF
TRBJ1-1 - TRBV6-8 few TGTGCCAGCAGTGTATCTCAGCAAACTGAAGCTTTCTTT CASSVSQQTEAFF
TRBJ1-3 TRBD1 TRBV6-8 few TGTGCCAGCAGCCGAATACAGGGGGCCAGCTCTGGAAACACCATATATTTT CASSRIQGASSGNTIYF
TRBJ1-1 - TRBV10-2 - TGCGCCAGCAGTGAGCCGACGGGGGGAGCTTTCTTT CASSEPTGGAFF
TRBJ2-2 TRBD1 TRBV6-8 medium-sized TGTGCCTCAGGGACAGAAACCGGGGAGCTGTTTTTT CASGTETGELFF
TRBJ1-2 - TRBV30 once TGTGCCCGTCAGGCAGATAACTATGGCTACACCTTC CARQADNYGYTF
TRBJ1-1 TRBD1 TRBV11-3 - TGTGCCAGCAGCGCGGGACAGGGGCGGACTGAAGCTTTCTTT CASSAGQGRTEAFF
TRBJ2-7 - TRBV11-3 few TGTGCCAGCAGCTCGGGTTGGGGCTTCTACGAGCAGTACTTC CASSSGWGFYEQYF
TRBJ2-5 - TRBV18 - TGTGCCAGCTCACCACGCGGCAGAATGGGGGAGACCCAGTACTTC CASSPRGRMGETQYF
TRBJ1-2 - TRBV28 - TGTGCCAGCAAGTCCCCAGGGTCTACTGGCTACACCTTC CASKSPGSTGYTF
TRBJ2-5 - TRBV12-2 few TGTGCCACTAGACAGGGGCCCTCCCAAGAGACCCAGTACTTC CATRQGPSQETQYF
TRBJ1-2 - TRBV11-3 large TGTGCCAGCAGCTGGCCCCCGGGCAGCCAGCGAGGCTACACCTTC CASSWPPGSQRGYTF
TRBJ2-7 - TRBV30 few TGTGCCTGGAGTGTACGAAGCGAGCAGTACTTC CAWSVRSEQYF
TRBJ1-4 TRBD1 TRBV11-3 medium-sized TGTGCCAGCAGCTTAGTAGTACAGGGGGCAGGAAAACTGTTTTTT CASSLVVQGAGKLFF